The TCR beta chain described here comes from a study of T-cell memory formation after mild COVID-19. CDR3 length: 13 amino acids. Sample barcodes and UMIs were carried by the TCR alpha and TCR beta cDNA libraries that 5'RACE generated with constant-segment primers. One entry per CDR3 protein, called by TCRdb with MiXCR from the 5' RACE reads. The sample lists about 390,000 distinct CDR3 sequences, around a sixth seen once, with roughly 21% in the top ten. J is TRBJ2-7 and V is TRBV21-1. TRBV21-1 is annotated as a pseudogene. Source material: PBMCs or a T cell subset sorted from them (not recorded which). This TCR was sampled from a man younger than 35 who had mild COVID-19 (a few samples of this study predate the infection). Cell type and time point are not known. CDR3 sequence reads: CASSKALRDEQYF. CDR3 sequence (DNA): TGTGCCAGCAGCAAAGCGCTTCGGGACGAGCAGTACTTC.